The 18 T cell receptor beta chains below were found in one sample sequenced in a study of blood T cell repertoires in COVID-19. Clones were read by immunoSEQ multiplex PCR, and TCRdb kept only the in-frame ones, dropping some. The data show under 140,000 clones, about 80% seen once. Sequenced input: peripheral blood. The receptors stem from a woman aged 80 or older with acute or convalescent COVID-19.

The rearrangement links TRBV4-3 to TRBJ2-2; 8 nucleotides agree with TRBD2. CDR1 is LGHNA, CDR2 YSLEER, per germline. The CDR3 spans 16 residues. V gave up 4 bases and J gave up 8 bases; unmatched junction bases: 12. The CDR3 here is CASSPQGAGAEGELFF. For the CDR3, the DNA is TGCGCCAGCAGCCCTCAGGGAGCGGGAGCGGAGGGGGAGCTGTTTTTT.

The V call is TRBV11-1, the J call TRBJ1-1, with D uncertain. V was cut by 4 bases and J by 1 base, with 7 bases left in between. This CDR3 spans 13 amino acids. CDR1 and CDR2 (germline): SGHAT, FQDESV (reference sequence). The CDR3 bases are TGTGCCAGCAGCTCCTCAGAGAACACTGAAGCTTTCTTT. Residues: CASSSSENTEAFF.

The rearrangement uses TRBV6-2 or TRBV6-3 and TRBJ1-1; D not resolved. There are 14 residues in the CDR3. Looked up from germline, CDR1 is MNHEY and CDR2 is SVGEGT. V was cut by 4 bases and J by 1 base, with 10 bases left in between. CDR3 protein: CASSWLSGNTEAFF. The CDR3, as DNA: TGTGCCAGCAGTTGGCTTAGCGGGAACACTGAAGCTTTCTTT.

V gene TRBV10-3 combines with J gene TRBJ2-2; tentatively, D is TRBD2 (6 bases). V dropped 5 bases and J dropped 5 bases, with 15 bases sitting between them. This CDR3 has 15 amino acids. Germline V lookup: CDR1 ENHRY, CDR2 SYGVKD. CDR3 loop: CAISTGTQLTGELFF. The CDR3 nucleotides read TGTGCCATCAGTACGGGGACTCAGTTGACCGGGGAGCTGTTTTTT.

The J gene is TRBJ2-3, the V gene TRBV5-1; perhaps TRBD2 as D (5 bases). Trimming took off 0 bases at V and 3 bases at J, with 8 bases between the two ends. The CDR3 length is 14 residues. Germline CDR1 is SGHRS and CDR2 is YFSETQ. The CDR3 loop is CASSLGLITDTQYF. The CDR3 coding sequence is TGCGCCAGCAGCTTGGGACTAATAACAGATACGCAGTATTTT.

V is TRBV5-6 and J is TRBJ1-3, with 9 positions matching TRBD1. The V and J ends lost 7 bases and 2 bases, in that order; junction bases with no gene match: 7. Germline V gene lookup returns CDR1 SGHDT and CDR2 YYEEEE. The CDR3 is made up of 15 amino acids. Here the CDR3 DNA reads TGTGCCAGCCGGAAACAGGGGGCGCCTGGAAACACCATATATTTT. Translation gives CASRKQGAPGNTIYF. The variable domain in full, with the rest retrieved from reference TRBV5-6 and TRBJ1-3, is DAGVTQSPTHLIKTRGQQVTLRCSPKSGHDTVSWYQQALGQGPQFIFQYYEEEERQRGNFPDRFSGHQFPNYSSELNVNALLLGDSALYLCASRKQGAPGNTIYFGEGSWLTVV.

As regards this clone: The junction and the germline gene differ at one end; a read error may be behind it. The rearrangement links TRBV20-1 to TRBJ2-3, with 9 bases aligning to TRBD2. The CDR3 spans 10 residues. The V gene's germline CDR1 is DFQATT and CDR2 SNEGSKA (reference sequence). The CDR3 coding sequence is TGCAGTGCAAGCGGGGGGAACGTCCATTTT. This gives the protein CSASGGNVHF.

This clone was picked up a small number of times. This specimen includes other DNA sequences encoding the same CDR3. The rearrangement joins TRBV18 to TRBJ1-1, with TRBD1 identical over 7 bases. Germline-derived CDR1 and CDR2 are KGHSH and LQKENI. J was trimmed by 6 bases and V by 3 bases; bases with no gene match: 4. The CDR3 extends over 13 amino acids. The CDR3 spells CASSPTGDAEAFF. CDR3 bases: TGTGCCAGCTCACCTACAGGGGACGCTGAAGCTTTCTTT.

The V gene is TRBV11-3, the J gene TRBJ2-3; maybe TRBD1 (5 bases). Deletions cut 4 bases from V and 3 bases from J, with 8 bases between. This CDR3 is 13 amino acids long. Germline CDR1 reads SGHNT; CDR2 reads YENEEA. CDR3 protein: CASSYRQTDTQYF. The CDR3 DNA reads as TGTGCCAGCAGCTACCGACAGACAGATACGCAGTATTTT.

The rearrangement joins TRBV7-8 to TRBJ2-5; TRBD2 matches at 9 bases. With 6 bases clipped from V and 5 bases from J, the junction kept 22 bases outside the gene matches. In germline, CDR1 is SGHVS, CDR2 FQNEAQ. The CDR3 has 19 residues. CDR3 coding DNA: TGTGCCAGCAGACCAGGACTAGCGTCTAGCGCTGGGTACGGGGAGACCCAGTACTTC. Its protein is CASRPGLASSAGYGETQYF.

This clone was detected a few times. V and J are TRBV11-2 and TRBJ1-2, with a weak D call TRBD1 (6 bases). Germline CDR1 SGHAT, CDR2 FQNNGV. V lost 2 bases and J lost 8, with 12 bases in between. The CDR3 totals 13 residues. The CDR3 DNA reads TGTGCCAGCAGCTTAACATCTCAGGGGGGCTACACCTTC. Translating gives CASSLTSQGGYTF.

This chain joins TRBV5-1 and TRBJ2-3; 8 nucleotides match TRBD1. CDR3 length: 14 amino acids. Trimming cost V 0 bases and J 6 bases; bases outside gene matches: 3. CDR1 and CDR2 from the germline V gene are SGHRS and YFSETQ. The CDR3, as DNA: TGCGCCAGCAGCTTGGCAGGGGGCTACGATACGCAGTATTTT. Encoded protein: CASSLAGGYDTQYF.

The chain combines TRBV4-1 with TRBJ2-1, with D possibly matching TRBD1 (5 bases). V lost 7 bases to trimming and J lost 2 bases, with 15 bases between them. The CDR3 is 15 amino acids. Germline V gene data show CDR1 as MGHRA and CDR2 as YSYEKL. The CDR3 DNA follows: TGCGCCAGCACCTCGTCAAGGGGCCCCTACAATGAGCAGTTCTTC. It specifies CASTSSRGPYNEQFF.

The CDR3 reads CASSPRGQATYEQYF. CDR3 bases: TGTGCCAGCAGCCCACGAGGACAGGCGACCTACGAGCAGTACTTC. The chain links TRBV7-9 to TRBJ2-7, with 7 bases matching TRBD1. Losses at the gene ends were 5 bases for V and 2 bases for J; bases not matched to a gene: 9. The CDR3 is 15 residues long. Germline CDR1 is SEHNR and CDR2 is FQNEAQ (reference sequence).

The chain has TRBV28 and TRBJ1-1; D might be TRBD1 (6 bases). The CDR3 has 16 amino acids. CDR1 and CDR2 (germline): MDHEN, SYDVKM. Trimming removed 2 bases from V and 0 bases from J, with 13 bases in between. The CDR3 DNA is TGTGCCAGCAGTTTAGCGGGGGCCCAGATGAACACTGAAGCTTTCTTT. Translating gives CASSLAGAQMNTEAFF.

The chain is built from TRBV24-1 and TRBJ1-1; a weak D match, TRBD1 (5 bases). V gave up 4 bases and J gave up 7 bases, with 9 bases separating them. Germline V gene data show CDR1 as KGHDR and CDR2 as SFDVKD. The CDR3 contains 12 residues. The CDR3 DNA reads TGTGCCACCAGTGACTACGGGGGTGAAGCTTTCTTT. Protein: CATSDYGGEAFF.

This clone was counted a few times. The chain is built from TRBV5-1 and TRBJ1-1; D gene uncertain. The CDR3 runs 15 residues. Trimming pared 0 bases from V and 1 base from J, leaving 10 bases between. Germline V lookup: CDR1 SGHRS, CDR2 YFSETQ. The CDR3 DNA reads TGCGCCAGCAGCTTGGGGCTAGTCCCGAACACTGAAGCTTTCTTT. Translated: CASSLGLVPNTEAFF.

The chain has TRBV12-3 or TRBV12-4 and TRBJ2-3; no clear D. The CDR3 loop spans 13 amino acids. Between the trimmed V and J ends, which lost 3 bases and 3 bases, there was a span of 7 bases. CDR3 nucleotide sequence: TGTGCCAGCAGTTTGGCCGATACAGATACGCAGTATTTT. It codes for CASSLADTDTQYF.